This record concerns one T cell receptor (beta chain) sequence. Its antigen is not known. Germline V gives CDR1 GTSNPN, CDR2 SVGIG (reference sequence). Trimming pared 0 bases from V and 2 bases from J, leaving 7 bases between. This CDR3 spans 13 amino acids. Indicated treatment: roughly ten-day PBMC culture with coronavirus spike peptide pools or control peptides (ViraFEST assay). PCR positivity was dated March to December 2020, before US Alpha, Beta and Delta variants. Each well held more than 1.5 million PBMCs in IL-2 (around 10 IU/ml) medium with around 10 ug/ml peptide pools. Sequencing of DNA taken from cultured CD4+ T cells relied on the Oncomine TCR Beta short-read assay. Genomic DNA was extracted from cultured CD4+ T cells. Each CDR3 protein gets one entry after TCRdb re-called the PCR reads with MiXCR. This sample has 15,000 to 20,000 distinct CDR3 sequences; 45% to 50% occur once, and the top ten carry 4% to 4.5%.

The sample comes from a study of vaccination and CD4 T cells after COVID-19. About the study: By nasal swab PCR, the convalescent patients were SARS-CoV-2 positive, with ten or so mild cases and one severe.

This sequence originates from a human donor who had recovered from COVID-19. The chain uses TRBV30 and TRBJ1-1; D is uncertain. Sequences were obtained from CD4+ T cells from blood, cultured in vitro. In DNA form, the CDR3 reads TGTGCCTGGAGTGTATTACCCAACACTGAAGCTTTCTTT. Encoded protein: CAWSVLPNTEAFF.